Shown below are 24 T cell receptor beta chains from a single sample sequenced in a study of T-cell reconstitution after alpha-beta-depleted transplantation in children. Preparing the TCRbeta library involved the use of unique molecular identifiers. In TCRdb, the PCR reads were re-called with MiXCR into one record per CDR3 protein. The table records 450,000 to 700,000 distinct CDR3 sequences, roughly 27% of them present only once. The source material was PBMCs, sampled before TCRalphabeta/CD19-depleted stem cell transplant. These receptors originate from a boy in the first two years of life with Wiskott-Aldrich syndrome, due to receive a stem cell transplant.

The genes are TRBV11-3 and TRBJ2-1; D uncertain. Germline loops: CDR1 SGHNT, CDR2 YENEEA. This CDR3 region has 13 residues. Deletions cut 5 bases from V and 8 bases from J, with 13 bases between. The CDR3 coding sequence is TGTGCCAGCAGCCGTACCGCGTCGTATGAGCAGTTCTTC. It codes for CASSRTASYEQFF.

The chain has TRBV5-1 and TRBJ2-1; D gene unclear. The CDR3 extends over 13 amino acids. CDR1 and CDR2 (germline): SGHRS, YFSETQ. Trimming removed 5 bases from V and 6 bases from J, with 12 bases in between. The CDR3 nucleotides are TGCGCCAGCAGTCGACGGTCCCTCAATGAGCAGTTCTTC. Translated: CASSRRSLNEQFF.

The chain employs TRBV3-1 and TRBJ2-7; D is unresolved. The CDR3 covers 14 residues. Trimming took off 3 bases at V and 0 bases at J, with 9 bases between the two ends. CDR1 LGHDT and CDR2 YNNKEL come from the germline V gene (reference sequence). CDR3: CASSQGFSSYEQYF. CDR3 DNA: TGTGCCAGCAGCCAGGGCTTCAGCTCCTACGAGCAGTACTTC.

The CDR3 bases are TGTGCCAGCAGCCCGGACAGGGGATCCGGCTACACCTTC. This gives the protein CASSPDRGSGYTF. This sequence joins TRBV5-6 and TRBJ1-2, with 9 bases that match TRBD1. The CDR3 consists of 13 residues. V dropped 4 bases and J dropped 8; count of bases not matched to a gene: 6. The germline CDR1 and CDR2 sequences are SGHDT and YYEEEE.

CDR3 in amino acids: CSADRTSGRRNTQYF. In nucleotides, the CDR3 is TGCAGTGCGGACCGGACTAGCGGGAGAAGGAATACGCAGTATTTT. The chain employs TRBV20-1 and TRBJ2-3; 13 nucleotides line up with TRBD2. Trimming cost V 6 bases and J 7 bases; bases outside gene matches: 10. The CDR3 is 15 amino acids. Germline loops: CDR1 DFQATT, CDR2 SNEGSKA (reference sequence).

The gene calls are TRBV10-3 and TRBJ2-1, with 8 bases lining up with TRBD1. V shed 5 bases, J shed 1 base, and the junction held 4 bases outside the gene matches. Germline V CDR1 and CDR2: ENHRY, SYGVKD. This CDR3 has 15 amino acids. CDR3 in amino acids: CAISRTGGSYNEQFF. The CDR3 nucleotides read TGTGCCATCAGTAGAACAGGGGGGTCCTACAATGAGCAGTTCTTC.

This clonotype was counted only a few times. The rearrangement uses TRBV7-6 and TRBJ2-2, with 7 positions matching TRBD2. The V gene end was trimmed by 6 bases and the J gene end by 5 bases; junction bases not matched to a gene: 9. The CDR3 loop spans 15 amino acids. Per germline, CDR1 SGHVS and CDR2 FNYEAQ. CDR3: CASSPPGLPTGELFF. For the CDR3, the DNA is TGTGCCAGCAGTCCACCGGGACTACCTACCGGGGAGCTGTTTTTT.

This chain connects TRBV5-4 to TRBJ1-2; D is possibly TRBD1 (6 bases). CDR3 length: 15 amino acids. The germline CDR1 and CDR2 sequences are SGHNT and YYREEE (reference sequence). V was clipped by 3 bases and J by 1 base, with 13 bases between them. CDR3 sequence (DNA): TGTGCCAGCAGCTCAGCAAAGGACAGTAACTATGGCTACACCTTC. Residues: CASSSAKDSNYGYTF.

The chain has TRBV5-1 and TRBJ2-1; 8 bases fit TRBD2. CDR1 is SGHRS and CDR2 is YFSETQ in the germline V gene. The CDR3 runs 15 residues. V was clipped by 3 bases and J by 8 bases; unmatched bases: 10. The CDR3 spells CASSSSGTSVDEQFF. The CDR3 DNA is TGCGCCAGCAGCTCCTCCGGGACTAGTGTGGATGAGCAGTTCTTC. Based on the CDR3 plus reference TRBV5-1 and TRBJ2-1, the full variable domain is KAGVTQTPRYLIKTRGQQVTLSCSPISGHRSVSWYQQTPGQGLQFLFEYFSETQRNKGNFPGRFSGRQFSNSRSEMNVSTLELGDSALYLCASSSSGTSVDEQFFGPGTRLTVL.

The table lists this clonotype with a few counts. CDR3 sequence: CASRPRGGEQQYF. The DNA of the CDR3 is TGTGCCAGCAGGCCCCGAGGAGGGGAACAGCAGTACTTC. The gene calls are TRBV12-3 or TRBV12-4 and TRBJ2-7; weak D call: TRBD2 (6 bases). The CDR3 is 13 amino acids. V was clipped by 6 bases and J by 8 bases, with 17 bases between them.

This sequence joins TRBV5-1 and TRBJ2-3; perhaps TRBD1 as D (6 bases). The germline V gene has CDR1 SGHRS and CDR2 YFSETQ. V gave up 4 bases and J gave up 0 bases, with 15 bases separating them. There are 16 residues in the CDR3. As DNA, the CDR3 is TGCGCCAGCAGCGGTCAGGGGCTATCTAGCACAGATACGCAGTATTTT. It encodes CASSGQGLSSTDTQYF.

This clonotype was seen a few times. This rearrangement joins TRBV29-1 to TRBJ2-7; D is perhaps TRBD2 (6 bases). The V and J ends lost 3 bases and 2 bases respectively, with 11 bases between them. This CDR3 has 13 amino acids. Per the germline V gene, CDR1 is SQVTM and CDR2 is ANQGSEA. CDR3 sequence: CSVEGGGTYEQYF. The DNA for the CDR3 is TGCAGCGTTGAGGGCGGCGGGACCTACGAGCAGTACTTC.

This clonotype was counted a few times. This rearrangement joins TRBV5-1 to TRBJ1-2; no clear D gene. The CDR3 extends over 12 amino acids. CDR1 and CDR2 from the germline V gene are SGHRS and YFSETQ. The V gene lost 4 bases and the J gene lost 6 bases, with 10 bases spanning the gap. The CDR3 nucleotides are TGCGCCAGCAGCGCCCTCGGAAATGGCTACACCTTC. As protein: CASSALGNGYTF.

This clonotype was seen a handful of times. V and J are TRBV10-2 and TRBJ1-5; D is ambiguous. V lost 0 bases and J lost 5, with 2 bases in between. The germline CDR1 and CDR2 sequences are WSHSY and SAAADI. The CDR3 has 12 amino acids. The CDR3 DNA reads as TGCGCCAGCAGTGAGTCCGATCAGCCCCAGCATTTT. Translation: CASSESDQPQHF.

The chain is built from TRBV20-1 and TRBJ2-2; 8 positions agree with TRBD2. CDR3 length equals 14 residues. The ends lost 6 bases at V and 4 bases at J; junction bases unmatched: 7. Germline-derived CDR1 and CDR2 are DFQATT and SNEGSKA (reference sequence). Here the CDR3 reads CSATGGGSTGELFF. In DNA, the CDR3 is TGCAGTGCCACCGGGGGGGGCTCCACCGGGGAGCTGTTTTTT.

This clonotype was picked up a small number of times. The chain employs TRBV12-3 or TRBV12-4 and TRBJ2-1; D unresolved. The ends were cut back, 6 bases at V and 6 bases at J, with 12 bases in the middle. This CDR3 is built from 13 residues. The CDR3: CASSPPLTNEQFF. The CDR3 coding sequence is TGTGCCAGCAGCCCACCTTTAACCAATGAGCAGTTCTTC.

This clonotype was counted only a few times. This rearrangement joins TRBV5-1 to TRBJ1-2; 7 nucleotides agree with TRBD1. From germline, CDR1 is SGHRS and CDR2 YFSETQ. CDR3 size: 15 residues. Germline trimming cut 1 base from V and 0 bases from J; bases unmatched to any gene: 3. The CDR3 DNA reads TGCGCCAGCAGCTTGACAGGGGCCCCTAACTATGGCTACACCTTC. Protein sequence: CASSLTGAPNYGYTF.

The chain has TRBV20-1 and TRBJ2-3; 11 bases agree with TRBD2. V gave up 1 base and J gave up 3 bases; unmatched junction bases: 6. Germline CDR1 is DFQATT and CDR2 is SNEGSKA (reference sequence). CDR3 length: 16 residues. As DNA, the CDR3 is TGCAGTGCTAGAGGAGGGGGACTAGCGGTAACAGATACGCAGTATTTT. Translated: CSARGGGLAVTDTQYF.

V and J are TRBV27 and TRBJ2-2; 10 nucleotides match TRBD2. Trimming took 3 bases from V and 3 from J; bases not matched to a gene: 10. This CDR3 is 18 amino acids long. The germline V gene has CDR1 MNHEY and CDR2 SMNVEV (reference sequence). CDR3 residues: CASSFRPSGSGDTGELFF. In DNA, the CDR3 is TGTGCCAGCAGTTTCCGCCCTAGCGGGAGTGGGGACACCGGGGAGCTGTTTTTT.

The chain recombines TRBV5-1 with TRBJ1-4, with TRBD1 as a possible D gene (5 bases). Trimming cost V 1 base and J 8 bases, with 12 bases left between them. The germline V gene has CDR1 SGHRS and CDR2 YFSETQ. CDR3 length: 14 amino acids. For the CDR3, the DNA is TGCGCCAGCAGCTTGTCAGGGAAGGGCGAAAAACTGTTTTTT. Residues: CASSLSGKGEKLFF.

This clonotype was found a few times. CDR3 region: CAIGIRASGSNMDTQYF. The CDR3 DNA sequence: TGTGCCATCGGTATCCGGGCTAGCGGGAGTAATATGGATACGCAGTATTTT. The chain has TRBV10-3 and TRBJ2-3; 10 bases agree with TRBD2. Germline CDR1 ENHRY, CDR2 SYGVKD. V lost 8 bases to trimming and J lost 6 bases; unmatched junction nucleotides: 17. CDR3 length: 17 residues.

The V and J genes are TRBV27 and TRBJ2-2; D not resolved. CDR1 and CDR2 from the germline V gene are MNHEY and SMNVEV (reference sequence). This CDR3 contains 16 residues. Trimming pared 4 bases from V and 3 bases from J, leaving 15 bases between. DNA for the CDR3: TGTGCCAGCAGTTCCCCTGGTTCCAGCTACACCGGGGAGCTGTTTTTT. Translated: CASSSPGSSYTGELFF.

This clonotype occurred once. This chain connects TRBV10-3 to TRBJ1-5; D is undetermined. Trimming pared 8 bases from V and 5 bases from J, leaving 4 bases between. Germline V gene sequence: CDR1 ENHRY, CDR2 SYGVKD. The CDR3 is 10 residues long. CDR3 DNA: TGTGCCATCGGGGATCAGCCCCAGCATTTT. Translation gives CAIGDQPQHF.

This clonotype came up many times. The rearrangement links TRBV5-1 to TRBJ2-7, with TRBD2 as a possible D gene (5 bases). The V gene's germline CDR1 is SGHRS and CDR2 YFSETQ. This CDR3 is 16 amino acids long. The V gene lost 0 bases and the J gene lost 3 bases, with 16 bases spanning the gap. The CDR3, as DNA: TGCGCCAGCAGCTTGGGTCCAAGTGTCGGGAACTACGAGCAGTACTTC. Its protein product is CASSLGPSVGNYEQYF.